This T cell receptor (beta chain) was recovered during a study of vaccination effects on CD4 cells after COVID-19. Before any sequencing was done, the ViraFEST assay used viral peptide pools to expand antigen-specific CD4+ T cells. At the end of roughly 9 days of culture, CD4+ T cells were isolated. The person's infection with SARS-CoV-2, confirmed by PCR, took place between March and December 2020. It was on days 3 and 7 that half the medium was replaced with IL-2 medium. The CDR3 has 17 amino acids. In germline, CDR1 is SGHRS, CDR2 YFSETQ. V gave up 4 bases and J gave up 2 bases; unmatched junction bases: 9. This clone occurred a few times. Its antigen is still unknown. The data were produced by immunoSEQ multiplex PCR, yet TCRdb's version contains in-frame clones alone and is incomplete. The table lists under 80,000 clones, over 65% of them singletons.

The J gene is TRBJ1-6, the V gene TRBV5-1; TRBD1 aligns across 7 bases. The source was CD4+ T cells from PBMCs cultured with HIV peptides, collected before COVID-19 vaccination. Noted subset: HIV-1 Nef peptide pool negative control/reference culture. This TCR came from a human donor who had a prior SARS-CoV-2 infection. In DNA form, the CDR3 reads TGCGCCAGCAGCCCCGAGACAGGGATCGCCTATAATTCACCCCTCCACTTT. Translated: CASSPETGIAYNSPLHF. The full variable domain, rest sourced from reference TRBV5-1 and TRBJ1-6, is KAGVTQTPRYLIKTRGQQVTLSCSPISGHRSVSWYQQTPGQGLQFLFEYFSETQRNKGNFPGRFSGRQFSNSRSEMNVSTLELGDSALYLCASSPETGIAYNSPLHFGNGTRLTVT.